These 11 T cell receptor beta chains share one sample of origin, sequenced in a study of OX40 agonist ivuxolimab in advanced cancers. Libraries were prepared by immunoSEQ multiplex PCR; TCRdb keeps only in-frame clonotypes and omits some of them. The sample carries tens of thousands of clones, about 80% recorded once. The specimen comprised CD4+ or CD8+ T cells sorted from blood, sampled in a trial of the OX40 agonist ivuxolimab. The receptors originated from an adult with an advanced solid tumor such as melanoma, head and neck, liver or kidney cancer.

The rearrangement uses TRBV10-3 and TRBJ2-1; TRBD1 matches at 8 bases. The CDR3 has 14 amino acids. J gave up 9 bases and V 3 bases, and 7 bases lay outside the gene matches. Germline assignment: CDR1 ENHRY and CDR2 SYGVKD. The CDR3 is CAISDRTGLSEQFF. For the CDR3, the DNA is TGTGCCATCAGTGACCGGACAGGGTTGAGTGAGCAGTTCTTC.

Only a few counts were recorded for this clone. The gene calls are TRBV18 and TRBJ2-3; D not resolved. The CDR3 is made up of 12 amino acids. V lost 4 bases and J 5 bases, leaving 7 bases between the germline ends. Germline V gives CDR1 KGHSH, CDR2 LQKENI. CDR3 nucleotide sequence: TGTGCCAGCTCACGGTATATAGATACGCAGTATTTT. Amino acids: CASSRYIDTQYF.

This CDR3 is CASSRQGADQQYF. In nucleotides, the CDR3 is TGTGCCAGCAGCCGACAGGGGGCCGATCAGCAGTATTTT. The genes are TRBV7-2 and TRBJ2-3, with 10 bases aligning to TRBD1. Losses at the gene ends were 5 bases for V and 11 bases for J; bases not matched to a gene: 7. The CDR3 spans 13 residues. CDR1 and CDR2 (germline): SGHTA, FQGNSA.

This clone was recorded once. This chain connects TRBV7-3 to TRBJ1-1; D ambiguous. Germline lookup yields CDR1 SGHTA and CDR2 FQGTGA. Trimming pared 0 bases from V and 3 bases from J, leaving 11 bases between. The CDR3 spans 15 residues. The CDR3 region is CASSLTPGGDTEAFF. The CDR3, as DNA: TGTGCCAGCAGCTTAACTCCGGGTGGGGACACTGAAGCTTTCTTT.

The chain links TRBV2 to TRBJ1-1; D may be TRBD1 (5 bases). The CDR3 is 14 amino acids. Trimming cost V 10 bases and J 1 base, with 16 bases left between them. From germline, CDR1 is SNHLY and CDR2 FYNNEI. CDR3 residues: CATLRGDWNTEAFF. CDR3 sequence (DNA): TGTGCCACCCTGAGAGGGGACTGGAACACTGAAGCTTTCTTT.

The V gene is TRBV2, the J gene TRBJ2-2; D might be TRBD2 (5 bases). The CDR3 is 12 residues long. The germline gives CDR1 SNHLY, CDR2 FYNNEI. Trimming shortened V by 5 bases and J by 7 bases, and 8 bases separated the two germline ends. This chain's CDR3 is CASSSRGGELFF. In DNA form, the CDR3 reads TGTGCCAGCAGTTCCCGGGGCGGGGAGCTGTTTTTT.

By sample fraction, this clone is medium-sized. The V and J genes are TRBV11-3 and TRBJ2-2, with D hard to call. Between the trimmed V and J ends, which lost 4 bases and 4 bases, there was a span of 7 bases. The CDR3 loop spans 13 amino acids. Germline loops: CDR1 SGHNT, CDR2 YENEEA. CDR3 sequence (DNA): TGTGCCAGCAGCTCCCGCACCACCGGGGAGCTGTTTTTT. This gives the protein CASSSRTTGELFF.

This clone showed up just a few times. This chain connects TRBV19 to TRBJ1-1, with TRBD1 identical over 7 bases. Looked up from germline, CDR1 is LNHDA and CDR2 is SQIVND (reference sequence). V shed 3 bases and J 4 bases; nucleotides not matched to a gene: 8. The CDR3 consists of 15 residues. This CDR3 is CASSIFPRQGTEAFF. CDR3 sequence (DNA): TGTGCCAGTAGTATTTTCCCTAGACAGGGCACTGAAGCTTTCTTT. The full variable domain, its missing parts supplied by reference TRBV19 and TRBJ1-1, is DGGITQSPKYLFRKEGQNVTLSCEQNLNHDAMYWYRQDPGQGLRLIYYSQIVNDFQKGDIAEGYSVSREKKESFPLTVTSAQKNPTAFYLCASSIFPRQGTEAFFGQGTRLTVV.

This chain uses TRBV7-3 with TRBJ2-1; D is possibly TRBD2 (5 bases). The CDR3 consists of 13 residues. Trimming took 5 bases from V and 9 from J, leaving 14 bases between them. Per the germline V gene, CDR1 is SGHTA and CDR2 is FQGTGA. The CDR3 region has the DNA TGTGCCAGCAGCCCTCTTTCCGCGGGTGAGCAGTTCTTC. It is translated as CASSPLSAGEQFF.

The chain carries TRBV6-6 and TRBJ1-4, with no clear D. V was shortened by 2 bases and J by 14 bases, with 18 bases between the two germline ends. CDR3 size: 14 residues. Germline CDR1 MNHNY, CDR2 SVGAGI (reference sequence). The CDR3 loop reads CASSYPRADKRLFF. The CDR3, as DNA: TGTGCCAGCAGTTACCCACGGGCCGACAAAAGGCTGTTTTTT.

This clone was counted a single time. This rearrangement joins TRBV4-3 to TRBJ1-5; TRBD1 matches 10 bases. The CDR3 covers 14 residues. The germline CDR1 and CDR2 sequences are LGHNA and YSLEER. J gave up 12 bases and V 2 bases, and 7 bases lay outside the gene matches. The CDR3 DNA reads as TGCGCCAGCAGCCAAATCTCCGGGACAGGGGTCCAGCATTTT. The encoded protein is CASSQISGTGVQHF.